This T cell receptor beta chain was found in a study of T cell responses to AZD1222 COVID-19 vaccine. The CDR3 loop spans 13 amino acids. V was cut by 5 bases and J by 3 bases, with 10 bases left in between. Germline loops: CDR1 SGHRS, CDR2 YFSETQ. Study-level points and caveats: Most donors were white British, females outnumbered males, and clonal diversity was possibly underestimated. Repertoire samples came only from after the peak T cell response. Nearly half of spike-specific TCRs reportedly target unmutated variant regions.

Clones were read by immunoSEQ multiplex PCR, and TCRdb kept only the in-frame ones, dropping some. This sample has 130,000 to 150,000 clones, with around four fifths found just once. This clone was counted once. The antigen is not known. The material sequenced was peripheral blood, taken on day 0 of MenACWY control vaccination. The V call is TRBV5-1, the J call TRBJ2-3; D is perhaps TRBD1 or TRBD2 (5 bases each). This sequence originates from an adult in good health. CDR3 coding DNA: TGCGCCAGCAGGGTGGGGGAAACAGATACGCAGTATTTT. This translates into CASRVGETDTQYF.